The rows below give T cell receptor beta chains drawn from one sample of a study of cytomegalovirus exposure and HLA in healthy donors. This table comes from immunoSEQ multiplex PCR, and its TCRdb copy is limited to in-frame clones, with some not included. The repertoire holds about 56,000 clones, with approximately 92% as singletons. Source material: PBMCs. The receptors originated from a man between 18 and 29 years old in good health and CMV-seronegative. CDR3s include the opening cysteine and the closing phenylalanine or tryptophan. A D gene is named only where the DNA matches it firmly. Size is stated for part of the rows, as once, few or many counts, or as a class when the clone is expanded.

v_gene: TRBV12-5
j_gene: TRBJ1-5
d_gene: NA
abundance: NA
CDR3aa: CASGRDIDQPQHF
CDR3nt: TGTGCTAGTGGTCGGGACATAGATCAGCCCCAGCATTTT

v_gene: TRBV6-5
j_gene: TRBJ2-3
d_gene: NA
abundance: NA
CDR3aa: CASSFQDTQYF
CDR3nt: TGTGCCAGCAGTTTTCAAGATACGCAGTATTTT

v_gene: TRBV7-3
j_gene: TRBJ2-3
d_gene: TRBD1
abundance: NA
CDR3aa: CASSVTGTDTQYF
CDR3nt: TGTGCCAGCAGCGTGACAGGGACGGATACGCAGTATTTT

v_gene: TRBV13
j_gene: TRBJ2-1
d_gene: NA
abundance: once
CDR3aa: CASSFSGRDYNEQFF
CDR3nt: TGTGCCAGCAGCTTCTCTGGGAGAGACTACAATGAGCAGTTCTTC

v_gene: TRBV18
j_gene: TRBJ1-2
d_gene: NA
abundance: NA
CDR3aa: CASSPTQANYGYTF
CDR3nt: TGTGCCAGCTCACCAACACAGGCTAACTATGGCTACACCTTC

v_gene: TRBV11-2
j_gene: TRBJ2-1
d_gene: TRBD2
abundance: few
CDR3aa: CASSVAGTSSSLEQFF
CDR3nt: TGTGCCAGCAGCGTGGCGGGGACTAGCAGCTCTCTTGAGCAGTTCTTC

v_gene: TRBV28
j_gene: TRBJ2-3
d_gene: TRBD1
abundance: NA
CDR3aa: CATSGQGEMDTQYF
CDR3nt: TGTGCCACTTCCGGACAGGGAGAGATGGATACGCAGTATTTT

v_gene: TRBV19
j_gene: TRBJ2-7
d_gene: TRBD2
abundance: NA
CDR3aa: CASSIFSGSSYEQYF
CDR3nt: TGTGCCAGTAGTATTTTTAGCGGGAGCTCCTACGAGCAGTACTTC

v_gene: TRBV14
j_gene: TRBJ2-4
d_gene: TRBD2
abundance: NA
CDR3aa: CASSQDPYRREVSENIQYF
CDR3nt: TGTGCCAGCAGCCAGGATCCCTATCGGCGGGAGGTTTCCGAAAACATTCAGTACTTC

v_gene: TRBV25-1
j_gene: TRBJ1-1
d_gene: NA
abundance: NA
CDR3aa: CASSNTGSLTEAFF
CDR3nt: TGTGCCAGCAGCAACACAGGGTCACTCACTGAAGCTTTCTTT

v_gene: TRBV28
j_gene: TRBJ2-1
d_gene: TRBD2
abundance: NA
CDR3aa: CASSPSLAGGPLDEQFF
CDR3nt: TGTGCCAGCAGTCCCTCCTTAGCGGGAGGGCCTTTAGATGAGCAGTTCTTC

v_gene: TRBV10-1
j_gene: TRBJ2-3
d_gene: TRBD2
abundance: NA
CDR3aa: CAIVGLATQYF
CDR3nt: TGCGCCATCGTAGGACTAGCCACGCAGTATTTT

v_gene: TRBV28
j_gene: TRBJ2-7
d_gene: TRBD2
abundance: NA
CDR3aa: CASSSRTSGSFGLSYEQYF
CDR3nt: TGTGCCAGCAGTTCCCGGACTAGCGGGAGTTTCGGCCTCTCCTACGAGCAGTACTTC

v_gene: TRBV19
j_gene: TRBJ2-6
d_gene: NA
abundance: few
CDR3aa: CASSIRIVSGANVLTF
CDR3nt: TGTGCCAGTAGTATTCGTATAGTCTCTGGGGCCAACGTCCTGACTTTC

v_gene: TRBV5-1
j_gene: TRBJ2-7
d_gene: NA
abundance: NA
CDR3aa: CASSRDFYEQYF
CDR3nt: TGCGCCAGCAGTCGGGACTTCTACGAGCAGTACTTC

v_gene: TRBV10-3
j_gene: TRBJ1-1
d_gene: NA
abundance: NA
CDR3aa: CAISESDRRSETEAFF
CDR3nt: TGTGCCATCAGTGAGTCGGACAGACGGTCGGAGACTGAAGCTTTCTTT

v_gene: TRBV27
j_gene: TRBJ2-3
d_gene: TRBD1
abundance: once
CDR3aa: CASTLGDRETGGTDTQYF
CDR3nt: TGTGCCAGCACCTTAGGGGACAGGGAGACTGGGGGCACAGATACGCAGTATTTT

v_gene: TRBV5-1
j_gene: TRBJ1-1
d_gene: NA
abundance: few
CDR3aa: CASSLSASTEAFF
CDR3nt: TGCGCCAGCAGCTTATCTGCGTCCACTGAAGCTTTCTTT

v_gene: TRBV18
j_gene: TRBJ2-7
d_gene: NA
abundance: NA
CDR3aa: CASSPDTVASLAYF
CDR3nt: TGTGCCAGCTCACCCGACACGGTGGCCTCTCTAGCGTACTTC

v_gene: TRBV2
j_gene: TRBJ2-1
d_gene: NA
abundance: few
CDR3aa: CASTERDMEFF
CDR3nt: TGTGCCAGCACTGAGAGGGATATGGAGTTCTTC

v_gene: TRBV9
j_gene: TRBJ2-3
d_gene: NA
abundance: NA
CDR3aa: CASSALRQANTDTQYF
CDR3nt: TGTGCCAGCAGCGCCCTCAGACAGGCAAACACAGATACGCAGTATTTT

v_gene: TRBV7-8
j_gene: TRBJ2-7
d_gene: NA
abundance: NA
CDR3aa: CASSFLPSQRVSSYEQYF
CDR3nt: TGTGCCAGCAGCTTTCTCCCCAGCCAGCGGGTAAGCTCCTACGAGCAGTACTTC

v_gene: TRBV6-5
j_gene: TRBJ1-2
d_gene: NA
abundance: NA
CDR3aa: CASRNKQGPNYGYTF
CDR3nt: TGTGCCAGCCGGAACAAACAGGGCCCTAACTATGGCTACACCTTC

v_gene: TRBV28
j_gene: TRBJ2-7
d_gene: NA
abundance: NA
CDR3aa: CASSLEQSYEQYF
CDR3nt: TGTGCCAGCAGTTTAGAACAATCCTACGAGCAGTACTTC

v_gene: TRBV9
j_gene: TRBJ2-7
d_gene: TRBD2
abundance: once
CDR3aa: CASSVSGLADSYEQYF
CDR3nt: TGTGCCAGCAGCGTGTCCGGACTAGCGGACTCCTACGAGCAGTACTTC

v_gene: TRBV7-2
j_gene: TRBJ2-3
d_gene: TRBD1
abundance: once
CDR3aa: CASSLRTGGGHTQYF
CDR3nt: TGTGCCAGCAGCTTAAGGACAGGGGGCGGACATACGCAGTATTTT

v_gene: TRBV4-1
j_gene: TRBJ2-5
d_gene: TRBD2
abundance: NA
CDR3aa: CASSHESSGKETQYF
CDR3nt: TGCGCCAGCAGCCATGAATCTAGCGGGAAAGAGACCCAGTACTTC

v_gene: TRBV15
j_gene: TRBJ2-5
d_gene: NA
abundance: NA
CDR3aa: CATSPSGATPWETQYF
CDR3nt: TGTGCCACCAGCCCATCAGGGGCCACCCCTTGGGAGACCCAGTACTTC

v_gene: TRBV6-5
j_gene: TRBJ2-7
d_gene: TRBD1
abundance: NA
CDR3aa: CASSYSSGQGAYEQYF
CDR3nt: TGTGCCAGCAGTTACTCGAGTGGGCAGGGGGCTTACGAGCAGTACTTC

v_gene: TRBV14
j_gene: TRBJ1-1
d_gene: NA
abundance: NA
CDR3aa: CASSQPSVRKAFF
CDR3nt: TGTGCCAGCAGCCAACCCTCCGTGCGGAAAGCTTTCTTT

v_gene: TRBV18
j_gene: TRBJ2-1
d_gene: TRBD2
abundance: NA
CDR3aa: CASSADPGLLVNEQFF
CDR3nt: TGTGCCAGCTCAGCCGACCCGGGACTACTGGTCAATGAGCAGTTCTTC

v_gene: TRBV7-2
j_gene: TRBJ1-2
d_gene: NA
abundance: NA
CDR3aa: CASSLGGGINYGYTF
CDR3nt: TGTGCCAGCAGCCTAGGCGGGGGCATTAACTATGGCTACACCTTC

v_gene: TRBV4-1
j_gene: TRBJ2-7
d_gene: TRBD2
abundance: NA
CDR3aa: CASSPPMTSGRNEQYF
CDR3nt: TGCGCCAGCAGCCCCCCCATGACTAGCGGGAGAAACGAGCAGTACTTC

v_gene: TRBV2
j_gene: TRBJ2-1
d_gene: TRBD2
abundance: once
CDR3aa: CASSAGSGRSYNEQFF
CDR3nt: TGTGCCAGCAGTGCGGGTAGCGGGCGCTCCTACAATGAGCAGTTCTTC

v_gene: TRBV10-3
j_gene: TRBJ2-3
d_gene: TRBD1
abundance: NA
CDR3aa: CAVRDRGLADTQYF
CDR3nt: TGTGCCGTCCGGGACAGGGGCCTGGCAGATACGCAGTATTTT

v_gene: TRBV6-1
j_gene: TRBJ2-3
d_gene: TRBD2
abundance: NA
CDR3aa: CASSESSGKPDTQYF
CDR3nt: TGTGCCAGCAGCGAGAGTAGCGGGAAACCAGATACGCAGTATTTT

v_gene: TRBV6-1
j_gene: TRBJ1-2
d_gene: NA
abundance: once
CDR3aa: CASSRSRGYTF
CDR3nt: TGTGCCAGCAGCCGTTCGAGGGGCTACACCTTC

v_gene: TRBV7-8
j_gene: TRBJ2-1
d_gene: NA
abundance: NA
CDR3aa: CASSPPWGGARDEQFF
CDR3nt: TGTGCCAGCAGCCCGCCGTGGGGGGGCGCAAGGGATGAGCAGTTCTTC

v_gene: TRBV2
j_gene: TRBJ1-1
d_gene: NA
abundance: NA
CDR3aa: CASSVRGEAFF
CDR3nt: TGTGCCAGCAGTGTCCGCGGGGAAGCTTTCTTT